Shown below are 23 T cell receptor beta chains from a single sample sequenced in a study of preoperative IRX-2 immunotherapy in early breast cancer. TCRdb's table, derived via immunoSEQ multiplex PCR, lists solely in-frame clones and lacks some. Of some 19,000 clones listed, over 80% are singletons. Treatment noted: preoperative locoregional IRX-2 cytokine immunotherapy. The source material was lymph node tissue, sampled after IRX-2 immunotherapy. Receptors originate from a human donor with breast cancer.

J is TRBJ1-5 and V is TRBV11-3; 9 positions agree with TRBD1. This CDR3 spans 18 amino acids. Germline-derived CDR1 and CDR2 are SGHNT and YENEEA. Germline trimming cut 5 bases from V and 0 bases from J; bases unmatched to any gene: 11. CDR3 protein: CASSPWGTGTYSNQPQHF. For the CDR3, the DNA is TGTGCCAGCAGCCCCTGGGGGACAGGGACCTATAGCAATCAGCCCCAGCATTTT.

This clone appeared a single time. This chain links TRBV7-7 with TRBJ1-1; D perhaps matches TRBD1 (6 bases). The germline gives CDR1 SSHAT, CDR2 FNYEAQ (reference sequence). Between the trimmed V and J ends, which lost 10 bases and 9 bases, there was a span of 24 bases. The CDR3 totals 14 residues. The CDR3 region is CATGGGVSPRKAFF. The CDR3 DNA sequence: TGTGCCACCGGGGGGGGCGTAAGTCCTAGGAAAGCTTTCTTT.

V usage is TRBV10-2 and J usage is TRBJ1-1, with D maybe TRBD1 (6 bases). Germline CDR1 and CDR2: WSHSY and SAAADI. Trimming removed 6 bases at V and 0 bases at J, with 17 bases between. The CDR3 runs 16 residues. CDR3 nucleotides: TGCGCCAGCAGGAGAGGGGGAGGGCACATGAACACTGAAGCTTTCTTT. This gives the protein CASRRGGGHMNTEAFF.

Here the CDR3 DNA reads TGTGCCTGGAGTGCAGGTCCCGGGGGTGGCTACACCTTC. Translating it yields CAWSAGPGGGYTF. V usage is TRBV30 and J usage is TRBJ1-2; D perhaps matches TRBD1 (5 bases). Germline CDR1 is GTSNPN and CDR2 is SVGIG (reference sequence). Trimming shortened V by 1 base and J by 7 bases, and 13 bases separated the two germline ends. CDR3 length equals 13 residues.

This clone was seen a handful of times. The rearrangement joins TRBV11-3 to TRBJ2-3; 12 positions agree with TRBD1. The CDR3 is made up of 14 amino acids. Per germline, CDR1 SGHNT and CDR2 YENEEA. The V segment lost 6 bases and the J segment 8 bases; nucleotides outside the gene matches: 6. The CDR3 DNA sequence: TGTGCCAGCAGTAGGGACAGGGGGCATCTTACGCAGTATTTT. Its translation: CASSRDRGHLTQYF. The whole variable domain, remainder taken from reference TRBV11-3 and TRBJ2-3, is EAGVVQSPRYKIIEKKQPVAFWCNPISGHNTLYWYLQNLGQGPELLIRYENEEAVDDSQLPKDRFSAERLKGVDSTLKIQPAELGDSAVYLCASSRDRGHLTQYFGPGTRLTVL.

The chain joins TRBV14 to TRBJ1-4; 10 nucleotides match TRBD1. J lost 0 bases, V lost 5 bases, and 9 bases had no gene match. CDR3 size: 18 residues. Germline V CDR1 and CDR2: SGHDN, FVKESK. The CDR3 spells CASSLAGTGVPTNEKLFF. In DNA form, the CDR3 reads TGTGCCAGCAGCTTAGCCGGGACAGGGGTTCCAACTAATGAAAAACTGTTTTTT.

The V gene is TRBV19, the J gene TRBJ2-7; D possibly matches TRBD1 or TRBD2 (6 bases each). The CDR3 spans 17 residues. Per the germline V gene, CDR1 is LNHDA and CDR2 is SQIVND (reference sequence). V lost 2 bases, J lost 5 bases, and 22 bases lay in between. The CDR3 nucleotides read TGTGCCAGTAGTATATTCGGAGGGGCGTTGGGGGGCGACGAGCAGTACTTC. Its protein is CASSIFGGALGGDEQYF. Full variable domain (missing parts from reference TRBV19 and TRBJ2-7): DGGITQSPKYLFRKEGQNVTLSCEQNLNHDAMYWYRQDPGQGLRLIYYSQIVNDFQKGDIAEGYSVSREKKESFPLTVTSAQKNPTAFYLCASSIFGGALGGDEQYFGPGTRLTVT.

This sequence joins TRBV29-1 and TRBJ2-2; TRBD2 might be the D (7 bases). The V end lost 2 bases, the J end lost 7 bases, and 26 bases lay between the germline ends. The germline gives CDR1 SQVTM, CDR2 ANQGSEA. This CDR3 region has 18 residues. The CDR3 spells CSVEKRDHYRRGGGELFF. In nucleotides, the CDR3 is TGCAGCGTTGAAAAGCGGGACCACTACCGTAGGGGGGGCGGGGAGCTGTTTTTT.

V and J are TRBV10-2 and TRBJ1-1; TRBD1 is a possible D gene (5 bases). This CDR3 is 14 amino acids long. The V end lost 2 bases, the J end lost 0 bases, and 7 bases lay between the germline ends. Germline lookup yields CDR1 WSHSY and CDR2 SAAADI. The CDR3: CASSEQQVNTEAFF. Written as DNA, the CDR3 is TGCGCCAGCAGTGAGCAACAGGTGAACACTGAAGCTTTCTTT.

The chain recombines TRBV19 with TRBJ2-7; D may be TRBD1 (6 bases). The germline V gene has CDR1 LNHDA and CDR2 SQIVND (reference sequence). V shed 5 bases and J shed 6 bases, with 11 bases lying between them. This CDR3 is 12 amino acids long. CDR3 bases: TGTGCCAGTAGTGCCGGGACACTCGAGCAGTACTTC. It yields the protein CASSAGTLEQYF.

The chain links TRBV15 to TRBJ2-5; TRBD2 matches 10 bases. CDR1 and CDR2 from the germline V gene are LNHNV and YYDKDF (reference sequence). The length of the CDR3 is 17 residues. J lost 5 bases, V lost 2 bases, and 11 bases had no gene match. This CDR3 is CATSRSGRGFRAETQYF. CDR3 DNA: TGTGCCACCAGCAGAAGCGGGAGGGGATTTAGAGCGGAGACCCAGTACTTC.

J is TRBJ1-5 and V is TRBV30, with a tentative D call TRBD1 (6 bases). Germline V gene sequence: CDR1 GTSNPN, CDR2 SVGIG (reference sequence). Trimming shortened V by 0 bases and J by 2 bases, and 11 bases separated the two germline ends. This CDR3 comprises 15 residues. The CDR3 is CAWSVGGIGNQPQHF. The CDR3, as DNA: TGTGCCTGGAGTGTAGGGGGTATCGGCAATCAGCCCCAGCATTTT.

The rearrangement links TRBV5-1 to TRBJ1-3; no clear D. The ends were cut back, 6 bases at V and 0 bases at J, with 16 bases in the middle. From germline, CDR1 is SGHRS and CDR2 YFSETQ. The CDR3 length is 16 residues. The CDR3 DNA follows: TGCGCCAGCAACCAAAACCCGGGCGGCTCTGGAAACACCATATATTTT. Amino acids: CASNQNPGGSGNTIYF.

The V and J genes are TRBV19 and TRBJ2-5; 7 positions match TRBD2. The CDR3 has 13 residues. V trimming: 6 bases; J trimming: 7 bases; junction bases outside the gene matches: 8. From germline, CDR1 is LNHDA and CDR2 SQIVND (reference sequence). The CDR3 is CASRGAGSGTQYF. CDR3 coding DNA: TGTGCCAGTAGAGGAGCGGGGTCGGGGACCCAGTACTTC.

This chain joins TRBV28 and TRBJ2-5, with 12 bases aligning to TRBD1. This CDR3 has 15 residues. V lost 3 bases to trimming and J lost 5 bases; unmatched junction nucleotides: 4. Per germline, CDR1 MDHEN and CDR2 SYDVKM. DNA for the CDR3: TGTGCCAGCAGTTTTGGGACAGGGGGCTCGGAGACCCAGTACTTC. Protein: CASSFGTGGSETQYF.

The rearrangement links TRBV19 to TRBJ2-1; maybe TRBD1 (5 bases). V gave up 4 bases and J gave up 0 bases, with 16 bases separating them. The CDR3 covers 17 residues. CDR1 and CDR2 from the germline V gene are LNHDA and SQIVND (reference sequence). CDR3 in DNA: TGTGCCAGTAGTAGGCCGTGGGGCCGGAGCTCCTACAATGAGCAGTTCTTC. Translated: CASSRPWGRSSYNEQFF.

This chain uses TRBV18 with TRBJ1-2, with 7 bases aligning to TRBD1. The CDR3 is 13 residues long. V lost 6 bases, J lost 14 bases, and 15 bases stayed unmatched. Per the germline V gene, CDR1 is KGHSH and CDR2 is LQKENI. The CDR3 reads CASSFTGAEVGTF. In DNA form, the CDR3 reads TGTGCCAGCTCGTTCACAGGGGCAGAGGTCGGTACCTTC. Based on the CDR3 plus reference TRBV18 and TRBJ1-2, the full variable domain is NAGVMQNPRHLVRRRGQEARLRCSPMKGHSHVYWYRQLPEEGLKFMVYLQKENIIDESGMPKERFSAEFPKEGPSILRIQQVVRGDSAAYFCASSFTGAEVGTFGSGTRLTVV.

This clone was observed a handful of times. The chain couples TRBV9 to TRBJ1-2; unclear D gene. Per germline, CDR1 SGDLS and CDR2 YYNGEE. Trimming left V 0 bases short and J 4 bases short, with 7 bases between. CDR3 size: 13 residues. The CDR3 sequence: CASSVDRSYGYTF. The CDR3 bases are TGTGCCAGCAGCGTAGACAGATCCTATGGCTACACCTTC.

The chain uses TRBV1 and TRBJ2-3; TRBD2, the D gene given by the table, was not confirmed from the DNA. TRBV1 is a pseudogene segment. The CDR3 length is 18 residues. CDR3 sequence reads: CASSQVPGLAGVINTQYF. CDR3 in DNA: TGCGCCAGCAGCCAAGTCCCGGGACTAGCGGGAGTTATTAATACGCAGTATTTT.

The J gene is TRBJ1-5, the V gene TRBV28; TRBD1 might be the D (6 bases). The CDR3 contains 19 residues. CDR1 and CDR2 (germline): MDHEN, SYDVKM. V was shortened by 3 bases and J by 1 base, with 22 bases between the two germline ends. The CDR3 loop reads CASSLNWGEQGGSNQPQHF. The CDR3 DNA follows: TGTGCCAGCAGTTTGAATTGGGGGGAACAGGGCGGCAGCAATCAGCCCCAGCATTTT.

V usage is TRBV10-2 and J usage is TRBJ2-7; D is uncertain. The length of the CDR3 is 14 residues. Per the germline V gene, CDR1 is WSHSY and CDR2 is SAAADI. Trimming shortened V by 3 bases and J by 0 bases, and 9 bases separated the two germline ends. CDR3 amino acids: CASSDEGSSYEQYF. In DNA, the CDR3 is TGCGCCAGCAGTGATGAAGGCAGCTCCTACGAGCAGTACTTC.

This chain joins TRBV28 and TRBJ1-5, with TRBD1 matching over 7 bases. Unmatched junction bases numbered 4, after V lost 10 bases and J lost 1 base. The CDR3 spans 13 residues. Germline CDR1 and CDR2: MDHEN and SYDVKM. CDR3 residues: CAIQGGSNQPQHF. CDR3 coding DNA: TGTGCCATCCAGGGGGGCAGCAATCAGCCCCAGCATTTT.

This sequence joins TRBV23-1 and TRBJ1-4; D is uncertain. Being an ORF, TRBV23-1 has a function that is uncertain. Trimming removed 8 bases at V and 0 bases at J, with 13 bases between. The CDR3 is 15 residues long. CDR3: CASGSTEATNEKLFF. CDR3 in DNA: TGCGCCAGCGGGTCTACGGAGGCAACTAATGAAAAACTGTTTTTT.